One sample yielded the 5 T cell receptor beta chains listed below, sequenced in a study of OX40 agonist ivuxolimab in advanced cancers. Measured with immunoSEQ multiplex PCR; TCRdb has only the in-frame clones, and not every one. The table shows about 32,000 clones, with over 80% occurring only once. The source material was CD4+ or CD8+ T cells sorted from blood, sampled in a trial of the OX40 agonist ivuxolimab. All receptors derive from an adult with an advanced solid tumor such as melanoma, head and neck, liver or kidney cancer.

As DNA, the CDR3 is TGTGCCAGCTCACCGGAAGAGACCCAGTACTTC. Encoded protein: CASSPEETQYF. This chain connects TRBV18 to TRBJ2-5; D remains unclear. Per germline, CDR1 KGHSH and CDR2 LQKENI. V was pared by 3 bases and J by 3 bases, with 2 bases between. This CDR3 has 11 residues.

V is TRBV5-6 and J is TRBJ2-3; D uncertain. Germline CDR1 and CDR2: SGHDT and YYEEEE. With 0 bases removed from V and 5 bases from J, the gap between germline ends came to 10 bases. The CDR3 has 14 residues. The CDR3 coding sequence is TGTGCCAGCAGCTTGGCCTCTAGTGTAGATACGCAGTATTTT. Amino acid sequence: CASSLASSVDTQYF.

This chain links TRBV6-5 with TRBJ2-1, with 10 bases fitting TRBD2. The germline V gene encodes CDR1 MNHEY and CDR2 SVGAGI. Trimming at V came to 1 base and at J to 2 bases, leaving 2 bases not matched to a gene. CDR3 length: 16 residues. The CDR3 DNA reads TGTGCCAGCAGTTACTGGACTAGCGGCACCTACAATGAGCAGTTCTTC. It codes for CASSYWTSGTYNEQFF.

This chain joins TRBV9 and TRBJ2-1; possibly TRBD1 for D (6 bases). The CDR3 covers 15 residues. Germline V gives CDR1 SGDLS, CDR2 YYNGEE. V was shortened by 3 bases and J by 4 bases, with 14 bases between the two germline ends. CDR3 in DNA: TGTGCCAGCAGCGCAGAGAGGACAGAATACAATGAGCAGTTCTTC. It is translated as CASSAERTEYNEQFF.

The genes are TRBV11-2 and TRBJ2-2; no definite D call. The CDR3 has 14 residues. Trimming pared 1 base from V and 2 bases from J, leaving 5 bases between. From germline, CDR1 is SGHAT and CDR2 FQNNGV. The chain's CDR3 is CASSLGSNTGELFF. CDR3 DNA: TGTGCCAGCAGCTTAGGCTCAAACACCGGGGAGCTGTTTTTT.